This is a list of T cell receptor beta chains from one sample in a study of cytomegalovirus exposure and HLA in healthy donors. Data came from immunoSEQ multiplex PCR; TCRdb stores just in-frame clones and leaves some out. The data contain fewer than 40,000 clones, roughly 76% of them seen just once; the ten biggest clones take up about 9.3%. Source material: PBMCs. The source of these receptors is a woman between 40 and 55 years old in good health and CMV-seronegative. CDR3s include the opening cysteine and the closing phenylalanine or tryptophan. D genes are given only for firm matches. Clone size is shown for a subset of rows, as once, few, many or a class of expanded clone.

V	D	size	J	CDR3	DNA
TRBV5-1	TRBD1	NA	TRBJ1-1	CASRPTGGEGAFF	TGCGCCAGCAGACCGACAGGGGGAGAGGGGGCTTTCTTT
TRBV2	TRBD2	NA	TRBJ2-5	CASSEAGGGSETQYF	TGTGCCAGCAGTGAAGCCGGGGGGGGATCAGAGACCCAGTACTTC
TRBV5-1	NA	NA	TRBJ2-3	CASSLDSGSDTQYF	TGCGCCAGCAGCTTGGATTCAGGATCAGATACGCAGTATTTT
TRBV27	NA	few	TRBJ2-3	CASRHRTERTDTQYF	TGTGCCAGCAGGCACCGGACAGAACGCACAGATACGCAGTATTTT
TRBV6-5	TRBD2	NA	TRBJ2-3	CASSLAGGPTNTQYF	TGTGCCAGCAGTTTGGCGGGGGGCCCTACTAATACGCAGTATTTT
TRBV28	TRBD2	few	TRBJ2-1	CASTLRSGGFENEQFF	TGTGCCAGCACCTTGCGTAGCGGGGGGTTTGAGAATGAGCAGTTCTTC
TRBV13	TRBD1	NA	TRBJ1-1	CASSSPRDRGKNTEAFF	TGTGCCAGCAGCTCTCCCCGGGACAGGGGCAAGAACACTGAAGCTTTCTTT
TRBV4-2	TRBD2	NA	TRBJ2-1	CASSQGTSRYNEQFF	TGTGCCAGCAGCCAAGGGACTAGCCGCTACAATGAGCAGTTCTTC
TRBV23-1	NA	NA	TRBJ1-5	CASSFQRSNQPQHF	TGCGCCAGCAGTTTTCAGAGGAGCAATCAGCCCCAGCATTTT
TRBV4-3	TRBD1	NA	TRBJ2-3	CASSQGTGGTDTQYF	TGCGCCAGCAGCCAAGGGACAGGGGGCACAGATACGCAGTATTTT
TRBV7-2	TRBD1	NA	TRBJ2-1	CASSSGTVLNEQFF	TGTGCCAGCAGCTCCGGGACAGTTTTAAATGAGCAGTTCTTC
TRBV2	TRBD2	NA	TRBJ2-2	CASSHPRASGGLNTGELFF	TGTGCCAGCAGTCACCCCAGGGCTAGCGGGGGCCTGAACACCGGGGAGCTGTTTTTT
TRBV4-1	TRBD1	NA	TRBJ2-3	CASSQDWLTGKADTQYF	TGCGCCAGCAGCCAAGATTGGTTGACAGGGAAGGCAGATACGCAGTATTTT
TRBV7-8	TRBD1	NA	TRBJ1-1	CASSSGQGSSTEAFF	TGTGCCAGCAGCTCGGGACAGGGATCGAGCACTGAAGCTTTCTTT
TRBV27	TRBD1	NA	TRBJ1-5	CASSLYSPGTVGYSNQPQHF	TGTGCCAGCAGTTTATACAGCCCCGGGACAGTTGGATATAGCAATCAGCCCCAGCATTTT
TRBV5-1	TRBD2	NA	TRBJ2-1	CASSLGGTSRNEQFF	TGCGCCAGCAGCTTGGGGGGGACTAGCAGGAATGAGCAGTTCTTC
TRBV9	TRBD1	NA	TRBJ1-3	CASSRGQGSGNTIYF	TGTGCCAGCAGCCGCGGACAGGGCTCTGGAAACACCATATATTTT
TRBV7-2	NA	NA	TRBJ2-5	CASSSGYQETQYF	TGTGCCAGCAGCAGCGGGTACCAAGAGACCCAGTACTTC
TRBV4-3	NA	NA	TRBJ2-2	CASSQGRLDTGELFF	TGCGCCAGCAGCCAGGGGAGACTAGACACCGGGGAGCTGTTTTTT
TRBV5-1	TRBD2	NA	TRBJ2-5	CASSLVAGLAAETQYF	TGCGCCAGCAGCTTGGTCGCGGGACTAGCTGCCGAGACCCAGTACTTC
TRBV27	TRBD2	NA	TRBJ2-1	CASSFLDSGNNEQFF	TGTGCCAGCAGTTTCCTCGACAGCGGGAACAATGAGCAGTTCTTC
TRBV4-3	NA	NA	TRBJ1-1	CASSQELQGAVGMNTEAFF	TGCGCCAGCAGCCAAGAACTACAGGGAGCGGTAGGTATGAACACTGAAGCTTTCTTT
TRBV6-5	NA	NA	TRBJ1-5	CASSSKGGSNQPQHF	TGTGCCAGCAGCTCTAAAGGGGGTAGCAATCAGCCCCAGCATTTT
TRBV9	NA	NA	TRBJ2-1	CASSPRLVSANEQFF	TGTGCCAGCAGCCCCCGACTAGTTTCGGCGAATGAGCAGTTCTTC
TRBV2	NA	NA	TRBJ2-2	CAVDGGTGELFF	TGTGCCGTAGACGGGGGCACCGGGGAGCTGTTTTTT
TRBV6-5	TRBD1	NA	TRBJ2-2	CASSYSYTGGTGELFF	TGTGCCAGCAGTTACTCGTACACAGGGGGCACCGGGGAGCTGTTTTTT